Each of the 16 T cell receptor beta chains below was sequenced from the same sample in a study of blood T cell repertoires in COVID-19. Profiling relied on immunoSEQ multiplex PCR, and the TCRdb table lists in-frame clones only, not all of them. Among around 99,000 clones listed, around 80% were seen once. The sequencing input was peripheral blood. The origin of the receptors is a man aged 65 to 79 with acute or convalescent COVID-19.

This sequence joins TRBV5-1 and TRBJ2-7; D might be TRBD1 (8 bases). The germline V and J ends were trimmed by 7 bases and 3 bases, with 14 bases remaining between them. Per germline, CDR1 SGHRS and CDR2 YFSETQ. This CDR3 contains 13 residues. The CDR3 region has the DNA TGCGCCAGCCGGCGGGGGACAGGCTACGAGCAGTACTTC. Its translation: CASRRGTGYEQYF.

The CDR3 region has the DNA TGTGCCAGTAGTACCAAATACGAGCAGTACTTC. Protein sequence: CASSTKYEQYF. The J gene is TRBJ2-7, the V gene TRBV19; D gene uncertain. The CDR3 runs 11 residues. Germline CDR1 is LNHDA and CDR2 is SQIVND (reference sequence). V lost 4 bases to trimming and J lost 4 bases, with 5 bases between them.

The CDR3 DNA is TGTGCCACCAGTGATGCTAATGAGCAAGAGACCCAGTACTTC. It yields the protein CATSDANEQETQYF. V usage is TRBV24-1 and J usage is TRBJ2-5; D is undetermined. Germline V gene data show CDR1 as KGHDR and CDR2 as SFDVKD. The CDR3 covers 14 residues. Trimming took off 3 bases at V and 2 bases at J, with 9 bases between the two ends.

This clone came up once. This rearrangement joins TRBV6-6 to TRBJ1-4; 8 positions agree with TRBD1. There are 15 residues in the CDR3. Germline CDR1 and CDR2: MNHNY and SVGAGI (reference sequence). Trimming removed 6 bases from V and 6 bases from J; junction bases left unmatched: 9. CDR3 coding DNA: TGTGCCAGCAGACGCGCCCAGGGGGCAGATGAAAAACTGTTTTTT. Protein: CASRRAQGADEKLFF.

V is TRBV29-1 and J is TRBJ2-3, with a tentative D call TRBD2 (5 bases). The V and J ends lost 5 bases and 0 bases respectively, with 9 bases between them. The CDR3 contains 13 residues. Looked up from germline, CDR1 is SQVTM and CDR2 is ANQGSEA. CDR3 region: CSVSGPSTDTQYF. The CDR3 coding sequence is TGCAGCGTTAGCGGACCTAGCACAGATACGCAGTATTTT.

This clone was seen only a few times. This sequence joins TRBV5-5 and TRBJ1-1; 11 nucleotides match TRBD1. The junction had 6 bases not matched to a gene; V was cut back by 3 bases and J by 5 bases. This CDR3 region has 15 residues. Germline lookup yields CDR1 SGHKS and CDR2 YYEKEE (reference sequence). CDR3 nucleotide sequence: TGTGCCAGCAGCTACCAGGGACAGGGGGTGACTGAAGCTTTCTTT. Amino acids: CASSYQGQGVTEAFF.

This clone was seen just once. V gene TRBV7-2 combines with J gene TRBJ2-2, with 8 bases identical to TRBD2. V lost 4 bases to trimming and J lost 6 bases; unmatched junction nucleotides: 7. Looked up from germline, CDR1 is SGHTA and CDR2 is FQGNSA. The CDR3 loop spans 15 amino acids. CDR3 sequence (DNA): TGTGCCAGCAGCTCCCGCCCGCGGGGGGCCGGGGAGCTGTTTTTT. Translating gives CASSSRPRGAGELFF.

This chain links TRBV6-5 with TRBJ1-2; D is unclear. V dropped 6 bases and J dropped 0 bases, with 14 bases sitting between them. The CDR3 length is 15 residues. The germline CDR1 and CDR2 sequences are MNHEY and SVGAGI. Written as DNA, the CDR3 is TGTGCCAGCAGGACGAATTTGGGCCCTAACTATGGCTACACCTTC. This sequence encodes CASRTNLGPNYGYTF.

The chain carries TRBV5-1 and TRBJ2-1; 7 bases line up with TRBD2. V lost 2 bases and J lost 3; bases outside the gene matches: 5. Germline V gene sequence: CDR1 SGHRS, CDR2 YFSETQ. The CDR3 sequence is 15 residues long. The CDR3 sequence: CASSLASGDYNEQFF. CDR3 DNA sequence: TGCGCCAGCAGCTTAGCCAGCGGGGACTACAATGAGCAGTTCTTC.

In this sample, this clone turned up a few times. The chain links TRBV29-1 to TRBJ1-1; 10 nucleotides line up with TRBD1. The ends lost 6 bases at V and 4 bases at J; junction bases unmatched: 8. Germline V gene data show CDR1 as SQVTM and CDR2 as ANQGSEA. The CDR3 consists of 14 residues. The CDR3 loop is CSVRGGQGRTEAFF. The CDR3 DNA follows: TGCAGCGTACGGGGGGGACAGGGGCGCACTGAAGCTTTCTTT.

This rearrangement joins TRBV19 to TRBJ2-5; D gene ambiguous. V gave up 9 bases and J gave up 2 bases, with 7 bases separating them. There are 11 residues in the CDR3. Germline V CDR1 and CDR2: LNHDA, SQIVND (reference sequence). DNA of the CDR3: TGTGCCAGCAGCGTTCAAGAGACCCAGTACTTC. Translated: CASSVQETQYF.

This clone has more than one count but fewer than ten. The V and J genes are TRBV10-2 and TRBJ2-7; D possibly corresponds to TRBD1 (5 bases). The V gene lost 4 bases and the J gene lost 6 bases, with 16 bases spanning the gap. This CDR3 has 14 residues. Germline loops: CDR1 WSHSY, CDR2 SAAADI. The CDR3 nucleotides read TGCGCCAGCAGTGTAAGGGGTAGAGGTTCCGAGCAGTACTTC. Encoded protein: CASSVRGRGSEQYF.

The V call is TRBV12-1, the J call TRBJ1-4; the tabulated D call, TRBD1, remains unverified against the DNA. TRBV12-1 is a documented pseudogene. The CDR3 loop spans 16 amino acids. CDR3 DNA sequence: TGTGCCAGCAGCTTAACAGGGGGAAGTATCCGTGAAAAACTGTTTTTT. This sequence encodes CASSLTGGSIREKLFF.

The chain links TRBV12-5 to TRBJ2-1; 15 bases agree with TRBD2. This CDR3 has 18 residues. V dropped 4 bases and J dropped 7; count of bases not matched to a gene: 11. Per germline, CDR1 LGHNT and CDR2 FRNRAP. The CDR3 DNA follows: TGTGCTAGTGGTTCCGGACTAGCGGGGGGGCGGATTCATAATGAGCAGTTCTTC. As protein: CASGSGLAGGRIHNEQFF.

The count of this clone is one. V usage is TRBV13 and J usage is TRBJ2-3; D is unresolved. Germline V gives CDR1 PRHDT, CDR2 FYEKMQ (reference sequence). This CDR3 contains 13 residues. The V and J ends lost 3 bases and 4 bases respectively, with 8 bases between them. Here the CDR3 reads CASSFKRADTQYF. The CDR3 region has the DNA TGTGCCAGCAGCTTCAAGCGAGCAGATACGCAGTATTTT.

This clone came up a few times. The chain combines TRBV7-9 with TRBJ1-1; D is uncertain. The V end lost 2 bases, the J end lost 0 bases, and 7 bases lay between the germline ends. CDR3 size: 14 residues. Germline V gives CDR1 SEHNR, CDR2 FQNEAQ (reference sequence). The CDR3 bases are TGTGCCAGCAGCTTACAGACAATGAACACTGAAGCTTTCTTT. Amino acids: CASSLQTMNTEAFF.